A single sample is the source of the 8 T cell receptor beta chains below, sequenced in a study of CD8+CD57+ T cells in acquired aplastic anemia (dated by TCRdb to 2016 to 2019). The sequencing machine was an Illumina HiSeq 2000. Profiling of TCR beta VDJ combinations and CDR3 sequences used genomic DNA as the template. Using fastp at Q25 and MiXCR, TCRdb reprocessed the public reads and kept productive beta chains. Each entry is one CDR3 protein sequence, shown with its most common DNA and genes. Across this sample there are about 160,000 distinct CDR3 sequences, with roughly 48% seen only once. The biggest ten clones account for about 30% of the sample. Patients chosen for sequencing had shown expansion of CD8+CD57+ cells by flow cytometry. Source material: sorted CD4+, CD8+, or CD8+CD57+ T cells (not recorded which) from PBMCs. These receptors were collected from a human donor with aplastic anemia.

In its sample, this clonotype was seen once. The V gene is TRBV10-3, the J gene TRBJ1-3; 8 nucleotides align to TRBD1. The assigned J gene may be wrong: the sequence end matches TRBJ2-3 better. The CDR3 runs to 14 residues. Germline CDR1 and CDR2: ENHRY and SYGVKD. The CDR3 reads CAIRADRGTDTQYF. The CDR3 DNA sequence: TGTGCCATCAGGGCGGACAGGGGCACAGATACGCAGTATTTT.

This clonotype was observed a few times. This chain connects TRBV3-1 to TRBJ2-7, with 10 positions matching TRBD2. The V gene's germline CDR1 is LGHDT and CDR2 YNNKEL (reference sequence). V was clipped by 4 bases and J by 3 bases; unmatched bases: 3. This CDR3 contains 14 residues. CDR3 residues: CASSPWTSGYEQYF. In DNA form, the CDR3 reads TGTGCCAGCAGCCCGTGGACTAGCGGCTACGAGCAGTACTTC.

This clonotype was counted ten times or more. The V gene is TRBV7-2, the J gene TRBJ2-1, with 7 bases fitting TRBD2. The V and J ends lost 5 bases and 4 bases, in that order; junction bases with no gene match: 11. CDR1 and CDR2 from the germline V gene are SGHTA and FQGNSA. This CDR3 comprises 16 residues. The CDR3 reads CASSPRGVNRYNEQFF. CDR3 in DNA: TGTGCCAGCAGCCCTCGGGGGGTGAACAGGTACAATGAGCAGTTCTTC.

Ten or more counts support this clonotype. The chain recombines TRBV19 with TRBJ1-1; D possibly corresponds to TRBD1 (5 bases). The CDR3 is 14 amino acids. Trimming removed 1 base from V and 7 bases from J, with 13 bases in between. Germline CDR1 is LNHDA and CDR2 is SQIVND (reference sequence). The CDR3: CASSIAGGISEAFF. The CDR3 DNA follows: TGTGCCAGTAGTATAGCGGGGGGGATTAGTGAAGCTTTCTTT.

This clonotype came up a few times. The chain combines TRBV2 with TRBJ1-2; TRBD1 might be the D (5 bases). Germline CDR1 SNHLY, CDR2 FYNNEI. With 7 bases removed from V and 9 bases from J, the gap between germline ends came to 15 bases. CDR3 size: 12 residues. The CDR3 loop is CASTPGTTRYTF. CDR3 DNA: TGTGCCAGCACCCCGGGGACGACGCGCTACACCTTC.

Points on this clonotype: Given the absence of the conserved phenylalanine or tryptophan at the CDR3 end, a read error is likely. The chain carries TRBV2 and TRBJ1-5; no clear D gene. This CDR3 is built from 13 residues. Germline CDR1 is SNHLY and CDR2 is FYNNEI. The CDR3 sequence: CANSAENNQPQHS. DNA for the CDR3: TGTGCCAACAGTGCAGAGAACAATCAGCCCCAGCATTCT.

CDR3 sequence (DNA): TGCGCCAGCAGCTTCGAGGGGACAGGGGTAAGGTACGAGCAGTACTTC. This translates into CASSFEGTGVRYEQYF. This chain links TRBV5-1 with TRBJ2-7; 10 nucleotides align to TRBD1. V was clipped by 2 bases and J by 4 bases; unmatched bases: 9. This CDR3 region has 16 residues. Germline CDR1 is SGHRS and CDR2 is YFSETQ.

This clonotype occurred a few times. The rearrangement links TRBV12-3 or TRBV12-4 to TRBJ1-1; tentative D call: TRBD1 (6 bases). V lost 5 bases and J 5 bases, leaving 30 bases between the germline ends. The CDR3 runs to 19 residues. In nucleotides, the CDR3 is TGTGCCAGCAGTGATCCCCTCGGGGGGGCGGCCGTAAGGGGTACTGAAGCTTTCTTT. Protein sequence: CASSDPLGGAAVRGTEAFF.